These 27 T cell receptor beta chains were sequenced from one sample in a study of neurological immune-mediated disorders. MiXCR was run by TCRdb on the 5' RACE reads, yielding one entry per CDR3 protein. The top ten clones hold roughly 9% of a sample with some 26,000 distinct CDR3 sequences, roughly 6.7% of them seen once. The sequenced material came from PBMCs. Every receptor here comes from a woman in her forties or fifties in good health.

This clonotype was observed many times. The chain combines TRBV5-1 with TRBJ2-3; D assignment may be TRBD1 or TRBD2 (5 bases each). V was cut by 5 bases and J by 1 base, with 26 bases left in between. Germline V gene sequence: CDR1 SGHRS, CDR2 YFSETQ. The CDR3 has 19 residues. CDR3 sequence (DNA): TGCGCCAGCAGGAGGGACGGCCTAGAAGGCCTCCAAGGCACAGATACGCAGTATTTT. Encoded protein: CASRRDGLEGLQGTDTQYF.

The gene calls are TRBV5-1 and TRBJ2-7; D perhaps matches TRBD1 (5 bases). Germline CDR1 is SGHRS and CDR2 is YFSETQ. Trimming took off 3 bases at V and 4 bases at J, with 8 bases between the two ends. The CDR3 length is 12 residues. The CDR3 DNA follows: TGCGCCAGCAGCTCGCAGGGTTACGAGCAGTACTTC. The encoded protein is CASSSQGYEQYF.

The sample holds many counts of this clonotype. V gene TRBV28 combines with J gene TRBJ1-5, with 9 bases matching TRBD1. Germline CDR1 MDHEN, CDR2 SYDVKM. The CDR3 totals 15 residues. V shed 5 bases, J shed 5 bases, and the junction held 7 bases outside the gene matches. CDR3 region: CASSRGTGNHQPQHF. CDR3 coding DNA: TGTGCCAGCAGTCGCGGGACAGGGAATCATCAGCCCCAGCATTTT.

This clonotype has at least ten counts. The chain uses TRBV29-1 and TRBJ2-2; no clear D. CDR1 is SQVTM and CDR2 is ANQGSEA in the germline V gene. V was trimmed by 1 base and J by 8 bases, leaving 11 bases between them. The length of the CDR3 is 13 residues. The CDR3 sequence is CSVEGPISGELFF. As DNA, the CDR3 is TGCAGCGTTGAAGGCCCCATATCTGGGGAGCTGTTTTTT.

This clonotype has a count of ten or more. The genes are TRBV4-2 and TRBJ1-4; tentative D call: TRBD1 (5 bases). The CDR3 totals 16 residues. Between the trimmed V and J ends, which lost 4 bases and 2 bases, there was a span of 14 bases. Germline CDR1 reads LGHNA; CDR2 reads YNFKEQ. CDR3 loop: CASSLHLGDTNEKLFF. The CDR3 DNA reads as TGTGCCAGCAGCCTCCACCTGGGGGACACTAATGAAAAACTGTTTTTT.

There are many counts of this clonotype. The chain uses TRBV4-3 and TRBJ1-3; the D gene is possibly TRBD1 (5 bases). Germline V gene data show CDR1 as LGHNA and CDR2 as YSLEER. The CDR3 covers 17 residues. The ends were cut back, 0 bases at V and 1 base at J, with 13 bases in the middle. This CDR3 reads CASSQDPGGSSGNTIYF. CDR3 in DNA: TGCGCCAGCAGCCAAGATCCGGGGGGTAGTTCTGGAAACACCATATATTTT.

This clonotype was picked up many times. The chain recombines TRBV27 with TRBJ2-7; the match to TRBD1 covers 8 bases. Trimming at V came to 7 bases and at J to 3 bases, leaving 5 bases not matched to a gene. The CDR3 extends over 13 amino acids. Germline CDR1 is MNHEY and CDR2 is SMNVEV (reference sequence). CDR3 residues: CASTPTGGYEQYF. Here the CDR3 DNA reads TGTGCCAGCACCCCCACAGGGGGCTACGAGCAGTACTTC.

This clonotype occurred many times. This chain links TRBV28 with TRBJ1-3; D might be TRBD1 (5 bases). The CDR3 runs to 14 residues. The germline V and J ends were trimmed by 5 bases and 4 bases, with 12 bases remaining between them. From germline, CDR1 is MDHEN and CDR2 SYDVKM. The CDR3 sequence: CASSPRDLGNTIYF. The CDR3 DNA follows: TGTGCCAGCAGTCCCAGGGATTTGGGAAACACCATATATTTT. Full variable domain (remainder filled in from reference TRBV28 and TRBJ1-3): DVKVTQSSRYLVKRTGEKVFLECVQDMDHENMFWYRQDPGLGLRLIYFSYDVKMKEKGDIPEGYSVSREKKERFSLILESASTNQTSMYLCASSPRDLGNTIYFGEGSWLTVV.

This clonotype was seen at least ten times. The gene calls are TRBV5-1 and TRBJ1-6; tentative D call: TRBD1 (6 bases). This CDR3 has 19 residues. V shed 6 bases and J shed 0 bases, with 22 bases lying between them. CDR1 and CDR2 from the germline V gene are SGHRS and YFSETQ. The chain's CDR3 is CASTHGDTGSSSYNSPLHF. CDR3 nucleotide sequence: TGCGCCAGCACCCATGGGGATACAGGGAGCAGCTCCTATAATTCACCCCTCCACTTT.

This clonotype was seen repeatedly, ten times or more. V is TRBV20-1 and J is TRBJ1-1; 7 nucleotides align to TRBD1. The germline gives CDR1 DFQATT, CDR2 SNEGSKA (reference sequence). This CDR3 contains 13 residues. V lost 0 bases to trimming and J lost 5 bases; unmatched junction nucleotides: 3. CDR3 in amino acids: CSARDPTGTEAFF. The DNA for the CDR3 is TGCAGTGCTAGAGATCCGACAGGGACTGAAGCTTTCTTT.

This clonotype was detected ten times or more. The chain links TRBV20-1 to TRBJ2-1; D is unresolved. This CDR3 contains 11 residues. Germline CDR1 reads DFQATT; CDR2 reads SNEGSKA (reference sequence). The V end was cut by 1 base, the J end by 6 bases, with 4 bases between. As DNA, the CDR3 is TGCAGTGCTAGAGGCCTCAATGAGCAGTTCTTC. Translating it yields CSARGLNEQFF.

The table lists this clonotype with many counts. This chain joins TRBV20-1 and TRBJ1-5; D remains ambiguous. Germline V gene data show CDR1 as DFQATT and CDR2 as SNEGSKA (reference sequence). This CDR3 spans 13 amino acids. The CDR3 nucleotides are TGCAGCGTCCCTCCCGAGGATAATCAGCCCCAGCATTTT. Amino acids: CSVPPEDNQPQHF.

This clonotype qualifies as medium-sized (0.01 to 0.1%). This chain joins TRBV20-1 and TRBJ2-7; TRBD2 matches 11 bases. J gave up 6 bases and V 0 bases, and 4 bases lay outside the gene matches. There are 14 residues in the CDR3. CDR1 is DFQATT and CDR2 is SNEGSKA in the germline V gene (reference sequence). The CDR3 coding sequence is TGCAGTGCTAGAGATAATCTAGCGGGAGGCGAGCAGTACTTC. It codes for CSARDNLAGGEQYF.

Many counts were recorded for this clonotype. This chain links TRBV5-1 with TRBJ1-5, with 9 bases identical to TRBD1. Germline CDR1 is SGHRS and CDR2 is YFSETQ. The CDR3 is made up of 15 amino acids. V lost 0 bases to trimming and J lost 8 bases; unmatched junction nucleotides: 6. CDR3 region: CASSLGGTGSEPQHF. The CDR3 bases are TGCGCCAGCAGCTTGGGCGGGACAGGGTCCGAGCCCCAGCATTTT.

At least ten counts were recorded for this clonotype. The CDR3 loop is CASSSGRRNTEAFF. CDR3 DNA sequence: TGTGCCAGCAGCTCGGGACGAAGGAACACTGAAGCTTTCTTT. The chain recombines TRBV5-6 with TRBJ1-1, with D maybe TRBD1 (5 bases). The CDR3 is 14 residues long. Deletions cut 3 bases from V and 1 base from J, with 10 bases between. Germline CDR1 and CDR2: SGHDT and YYEEEE.

Many counts were recorded for this clonotype. J is TRBJ2-3 and V is TRBV5-1, with D uncertain. V lost 0 bases and J lost 2, with 10 bases in between. The CDR3 is 15 residues long. Looked up from germline, CDR1 is SGHRS and CDR2 is YFSETQ. CDR3 coding DNA: TGCGCCAGCAGCTTGGAAGATCCCCACACAGATACGCAGTATTTT. Its translation is CASSLEDPHTDTQYF.

In this sample, this clonotype turned up many times. The chain links TRBV12-3 or TRBV12-4 to TRBJ2-1; TRBD1 agrees at 9 bases. The CDR3 has 13 amino acids. V was clipped by 4 bases and J by 6 bases; unmatched bases: 1. In nucleotides, the CDR3 is TGTGCCAGCAGTTGGGACAGGGTCAATGAGCAGTTCTTC. This gives the protein CASSWDRVNEQFF.

Ten or more counts support this clonotype. This chain uses TRBV29-1 with TRBJ2-1; 11 positions match TRBD2. V trimming: 6 bases; J trimming: 7 bases; junction bases outside the gene matches: 8. The CDR3 has 14 residues. The germline V gene has CDR1 SQVTM and CDR2 ANQGSEA. This CDR3 is CSVISGGASNEQFF. CDR3 bases: TGCAGCGTGATTAGCGGGGGGGCCTCAAATGAGCAGTTCTTC.

This clonotype was seen many times. This chain uses TRBV20-1 with TRBJ2-5; 7 nucleotides agree with TRBD1. CDR1 and CDR2 from the germline V gene are DFQATT and SNEGSKA (reference sequence). This CDR3 is 14 amino acids long. V lost 2 bases and J lost 7; bases outside the gene matches: 10. CDR3 DNA: TGCAGTGCTAGACCCGGGACAGATCTAATGACCCAGTACTTC. Amino acids: CSARPGTDLMTQYF.

This rearrangement joins TRBV4-2 to TRBJ2-1; 11 bases agree with TRBD2. With V trimmed by 4 bases and J by 0 bases, 8 bases remained unmatched. The CDR3 totals 18 residues. Germline CDR1 is LGHNA and CDR2 is YNFKEQ. The CDR3 region is CASSPITSGGLSYNEQFF. CDR3 DNA sequence: TGTGCCAGCAGCCCCATAACTAGCGGGGGCCTCTCCTACAATGAGCAGTTCTTC.

By proportion, this clonotype is medium-sized. The J gene is TRBJ1-6, the V gene TRBV7-2; no definite D call. There are 14 residues in the CDR3. Trimming pared 2 bases from V and 4 bases from J, leaving 6 bases between. Germline CDR1 is SGHTA and CDR2 is FQGNSA. The CDR3 loop is CASSLTSYNSPLHF. The CDR3 DNA reads TGTGCCAGCAGCTTAACGAGTTATAATTCACCCCTCCACTTT.

This clonotype was counted at least ten times. The rearrangement uses TRBV12-3 or TRBV12-4 and TRBJ1-6, with TRBD1 matching 8 bases. This CDR3 contains 17 residues. V gave up 0 bases and J gave up 8 bases; unmatched junction bases: 9. The CDR3 sequence is CASSLARLQGVDSPLHF. In DNA form, the CDR3 reads TGTGCCAGCAGTTTAGCCCGCCTACAGGGGGTAGATTCACCCCTCCACTTT.

This clonotype was seen ten or more times. This chain uses TRBV7-2 with TRBJ2-3; TRBD2 matches 10 bases. Germline V gives CDR1 SGHTA, CDR2 FQGNSA. The V and J ends lost 4 bases and 7 bases, in that order; junction bases with no gene match: 14. This CDR3 is 17 amino acids long. The CDR3 coding sequence is TGTGCCAGCAGCTCCCCCATGAGCGGGAGGGCCGCACATACGCAGTATTTT. It translates to CASSSPMSGRAAHTQYF.

This clonotype was counted at least ten times. The J gene is TRBJ2-6, the V gene TRBV12-3 or TRBV12-4, with D perhaps given as TRBD1 or TRBD2 (5 bases each). The CDR3 is 18 residues long. Trimming cost V 7 bases and J 0 bases, with 19 bases left between them. CDR3 bases: TGTGCCAGCACCCGGGACCCTAGGAAATTCTCTGGGGCCAACGTCCTGACTTTC. Translating gives CASTRDPRKFSGANVLTF.

This clonotype was counted at least ten times. The chain combines TRBV7-9 with TRBJ1-5; weak D call: TRBD1 (6 bases). This CDR3 spans 15 amino acids. V was clipped by 0 bases and J by 4 bases, with 10 bases between them. Germline CDR1 SEHNR, CDR2 FQNEAQ (reference sequence). The CDR3 spells CASSLAGTQNQPQHF. CDR3 coding DNA: TGTGCCAGCAGCTTAGCCGGGACACAGAATCAGCCCCAGCATTTT.

This clonotype was observed many times. The chain links TRBV20-1 to TRBJ2-3, with D tentatively TRBD2 (5 bases). The ends were cut back, 4 bases at V and 4 bases at J, with 9 bases in the middle. The CDR3 is 12 residues long. Germline V gene sequence: CDR1 DFQATT, CDR2 SNEGSKA (reference sequence). The CDR3 region has the DNA TGCAGTGCTACCGGGATCTCAGATACGCAGTATTTT. This encodes CSATGISDTQYF.

This clonotype was seen many times. This chain links TRBV20-1 with TRBJ1-2; tentatively, D is TRBD1 (6 bases). CDR1 is DFQATT and CDR2 is SNEGSKA in the germline V gene (reference sequence). The CDR3 consists of 16 residues. V lost 5 bases, J lost 5 bases, and 24 bases lay in between. The chain's CDR3 is CSAPPLGEGELYGYTF. CDR3 DNA: TGCAGTGCTCCCCCCCTAGGGGAGGGGGAGTTATATGGCTACACCTTC.